Sequencing of this T cell receptor (beta chain) was carried out in a study of CD8 T cells in ankylosing spondylitis. Study-level findings and limits: There was a TCR beta motif, made of fewer than 10 highly homologous variants, that appeared characteristic of ankylosing spondylitis blood. There were earlier reports of some motif variants in reactive arthritis synovial fluid and blood. Disease-linked clones, CD8+, were relatively rare in peripheral blood.

As to this clonotype: Its specificity is not known.

This CDR3 has 17 residues. Trimming at V came to 2 bases and at J to 3 bases, leaving 10 bases not matched to a gene. The germline V gene has CDR1 MNHEY and CDR2 SVGAGI. 5'-RACE, quantitative and with molecular barcodes, yielded the TCR beta libraries. TCRdb processed the 5' RACE reads anew with MiXCR; each CDR3 protein has one entry. The table shows 670,000 or so distinct CDR3 sequences, with about 20% occurring only once. Source material: blood, either unsorted or a sorted T cell fraction (not recorded which). The chain carries TRBV6-5 and TRBJ1-1, with 9 bases aligning to TRBD1. The TCR sequence derives from a male donor with ankylosing spondylitis. The CDR3 bases are TGTGCCAGCAGTTACGTCCCGGGACAGGGCAGAGACACTGAAGCTTTCTTT. The encoded protein is CASSYVPGQGRDTEAFF.